These 24 T cell receptor beta chains came from one sample sequenced in a study of blood T cell repertoires in COVID-19. Generated by immunoSEQ multiplex PCR, the TCRdb table keeps only in-frame clones and is missing some. The top ten hold 7% to 10% of the sample, which has fewer than 200,000 clones, approximately 83% seen once. The sequenced sample consisted of peripheral blood. The receptors stem from a middle-aged man with active or convalescent COVID-19.

In DNA, the CDR3 is TGCGCCAGCAGCTTGATGGACAGCTCCTACGAGCAGTACTTC. This gives the protein CASSLMDSSYEQYF. The chain has TRBV5-1 and TRBJ2-7; a weak D match, TRBD1 (6 bases). With 1 base removed from V and 0 bases from J, the gap between germline ends came to 8 bases. The V gene's germline CDR1 is SGHRS and CDR2 YFSETQ. The CDR3 is 14 amino acids.

This clone turned up a few times. The gene calls are TRBV7-9 and TRBJ2-1; no reliable D call. CDR3 length: 14 residues. V lost 1 base and J lost 3, with 7 bases in between. Germline-derived CDR1 and CDR2 are SEHNR and FQNEAQ (reference sequence). CDR3 region: CASSLGLFYNEQFF. The CDR3 DNA reads TGTGCCAGCAGCTTAGGACTTTTCTACAATGAGCAGTTCTTC.

The chain is built from TRBV2 and TRBJ1-5; D remains ambiguous. Between the trimmed V and J ends, which lost 6 bases and 0 bases, there was a span of 9 bases. The CDR3 runs to 14 residues. CDR1 is SNHLY and CDR2 is FYNNEI in the germline V gene. In DNA, the CDR3 is TGTGCCAGCAGGGTAGAGTATAGCAATCAGCCCCAGCATTTT. Translation: CASRVEYSNQPQHF.

V usage is TRBV3-1 (or the pseudogene TRBV3-2) and J usage is TRBJ1-5; TRBD1 aligns across 11 bases. Germline V gives CDR1 LGHDT, CDR2 YNNKEL (reference sequence). The CDR3 contains 15 residues. Unmatched junction bases numbered 0, after V lost 3 bases and J lost 2 bases. CDR3 DNA sequence: TGTGCCAGCAGCCAGGGACAGGGGGGCAATCAGCCCCAGCATTTT. This codes for CASSQGQGGNQPQHF.

This clone came up a few times. The CDR3 protein is CASSSSGVSGQPQHF. The CDR3, as DNA: TGTGCCAGCAGTTCCTCAGGGGTATCGGGTCAGCCCCAGCATTTT. This rearrangement joins TRBV6-2 or TRBV6-3 to TRBJ1-5; perhaps TRBD1 as D (6 bases). CDR3 length: 15 residues. V lost 4 bases and J lost 6, with 16 bases in between. Germline loops: CDR1 MNHEY, CDR2 SVGEGT.

J is TRBJ1-5 and V is TRBV5-6; 9 positions match TRBD1. V lost 4 bases, J lost 5 bases, and 4 bases stayed unmatched. Germline V gives CDR1 SGHDT, CDR2 YYEEEE. The CDR3 length is 14 residues. The CDR3 nucleotides read TGTGCCAGCAGCCGTACAGGGGGCGATCAGCCCCAGCATTTT. Translation: CASSRTGGDQPQHF.

There are a few counts of this clone. The chain links TRBV27 to TRBJ1-2, with TRBD1 identical over 7 bases. There are 13 residues in the CDR3. Germline values: CDR1 MNHEY, CDR2 SMNVEV (reference sequence). The V and J ends lost 7 bases and 6 bases, in that order; junction bases with no gene match: 8. CDR3 sequence reads: CASTQTGLNGYTF. The CDR3 DNA reads TGTGCCAGCACCCAGACAGGGTTAAATGGCTACACCTTC.

The gene calls are TRBV6-5 and TRBJ2-7; TRBD2 aligns across 7 bases. Trimming at V came to 8 bases and at J to 0 bases, leaving 4 bases not matched to a gene. The CDR3 runs 13 residues. Germline CDR1 reads MNHEY; CDR2 reads SVGAGI. The CDR3 here is CASGLEGSYEQYF. The DNA for the CDR3 is TGTGCCAGCGGACTAGAAGGCTCCTACGAGCAGTACTTC.

The chain has TRBV3-1 (or the pseudogene TRBV3-2) and TRBJ2-1; TRBD2 matches at 7 bases. The CDR3 totals 12 residues. Trimming took 4 bases from V and 9 from J; bases not matched to a gene: 3. Germline values: CDR1 LGHDT, CDR2 YNNKEL (reference sequence). The CDR3 DNA reads as TGTGCCAGCAGCCTTGTAGCGGGTGAGCAGTTCTTC. Protein: CASSLVAGEQFF.

The genes are TRBV7-2 and TRBJ2-3, with a tentative D call TRBD1 (6 bases). Germline V CDR1 and CDR2: SGHTA, FQGNSA. Between the trimmed V and J ends, which lost 5 bases and 2 bases, there was a span of 14 bases. The CDR3 covers 15 residues. DNA for the CDR3: TGTGCCAGCAGCCCAAGTCAGGGGTACACAGATACGCAGTATTTT. Residues: CASSPSQGYTDTQYF. The whole variable domain, filled in from reference TRBV7-2 and TRBJ2-3, reads GAGVSQSPSNKVTEKGKDVELRCDPISGHTALYWYRQSLGQGLEFLIYFQGNSAPDKSGLPSDRFSAERTGGSVSTLTIQRTQQEDSAVYLCASSPSQGYTDTQYFGPGTRLTVL.

The CDR3, as DNA: TGCGCCAGCAGCTTGGAGGGGCCGGAATCTAACTATGGCTACACCTTC. It encodes CASSLEGPESNYGYTF. The chain combines TRBV5-1 with TRBJ1-2; D might be TRBD1 (5 bases). Trimming stripped 0 bases from V and 0 bases from J, with 12 bases between. The germline V gene has CDR1 SGHRS and CDR2 YFSETQ. This CDR3 is built from 16 residues.

V gene TRBV2 combines with J gene TRBJ1-1; D is perhaps TRBD1 (6 bases). Germline V CDR1 and CDR2: SNHLY, FYNNEI. This CDR3 contains 15 residues. The V end lost 6 bases, the J end lost 1 base, and 15 bases lay between the germline ends. The CDR3 DNA reads TGTGCCAGCAGCCCAGGGGTATGGGGGAACACTGAAGCTTTCTTT. It encodes CASSPGVWGNTEAFF.

This chain uses TRBV28 with TRBJ2-6; D possibly corresponds to TRBD1 (6 bases). Per germline, CDR1 MDHEN and CDR2 SYDVKM. The CDR3 covers 15 residues. V was shortened by 6 bases and J by 0 bases, with 9 bases between the two germline ends. CDR3 sequence (DNA): TGTGCCAGCAGCAGGGGTCTCTCTGGGGCCAACGTCCTGACTTTC. As protein: CASSRGLSGANVLTF.

The chain employs TRBV12-3 or TRBV12-4 and TRBJ1-2, with D unresolved. This CDR3 region has 13 residues. V lost 4 bases and J 7 bases, leaving 13 bases between the germline ends. CDR3 nucleotide sequence: TGTGCCAGCAGTTCCGGACGGAGCGGTGGCTACACCTTC. The encoded protein is CASSSGRSGGYTF.

This clone was detected only a few times. The chain carries TRBV3-1 (or the pseudogene TRBV3-2) and TRBJ1-1; D gene ambiguous. This CDR3 has 11 residues. The germline CDR1 and CDR2 sequences are LGHDT and YNNKEL (reference sequence). Trimming took 6 bases from V and 7 from J, leaving 9 bases between them. This CDR3 is CASSQTYEAFF. CDR3 bases: TGTGCCAGCAGTCAAACCTATGAAGCTTTCTTT.

This clone was observed a single time. CDR3 region: CASSLRGDYGYTF. The CDR3, as DNA: TGTGCCAGCAGCTTGCGGGGTGACTATGGCTACACCTTC. The chain links TRBV5-6 to TRBJ1-2, with D hard to call. From germline, CDR1 is SGHDT and CDR2 YYEEEE. V shed 1 base and J shed 3 bases, with 7 bases lying between them. CDR3 length equals 13 residues.

This chain uses TRBV2 with TRBJ2-1, with 10 bases fitting TRBD1. This CDR3 contains 15 residues. V lost 6 bases, J lost 4 bases, and 6 bases stayed unmatched. Germline V lookup: CDR1 SNHLY, CDR2 FYNNEI. Here the CDR3 reads CASSHGQGEYNEQFF. The DNA of the CDR3 is TGTGCCAGCAGCCACGGACAGGGGGAATACAATGAGCAGTTCTTC.

Regarding this clone: This specimen includes other DNA sequences encoding the same CDR3. The chain has TRBV29-1 and TRBJ2-1; perhaps TRBD1 as D (6 bases). There are 13 residues in the CDR3. Trimming removed 3 bases from V and 4 bases from J, with 10 bases in between. Germline-derived CDR1 and CDR2 are SQVTM and ANQGSEA. The CDR3 reads CSVEGTSYNEQFF. The CDR3 region has the DNA TGCAGCGTTGAGGGGACAAGTTACAATGAGCAGTTCTTC.

This clone was recorded only once. The chain has TRBV30 and TRBJ2-5; D possibly corresponds to TRBD2 (6 bases). Trimming removed 3 bases at V and 7 bases at J, with 27 bases between. The germline CDR1 and CDR2 sequences are GTSNPN and SVGIG (reference sequence). The CDR3 consists of 17 residues. Here the CDR3 DNA reads TGTGCCTGGAGCGAAATCCCGGTCGAGCGGGTTAAGCGGACCCAGTACTTC. Translating gives CAWSEIPVERVKRTQYF. Full variable domain (outside the CDR3, taken from reference TRBV30 and TRBJ2-5): SQTIHQWPATLVQPVGSPLSLECTVEGTSNPNLYWYRQAAGRGLQLLFYSVGIGQISSEVPQNLSASRPQDRQFILSSKKLLLSDSGFYLCAWSEIPVERVKRTQYFGPGTRLLVL.

The chain couples TRBV29-1 to TRBJ1-5; 9 bases agree with TRBD1. The germline gives CDR1 SQVTM, CDR2 ANQGSEA. Losses at the gene ends were 4 bases for V and 4 bases for J; bases not matched to a gene: 2. The CDR3 consists of 13 residues. CDR3 residues: CSVGTGANQPQHF. As DNA, the CDR3 is TGCAGCGTTGGGACAGGGGCTAATCAGCCCCAGCATTTT.

The J gene is TRBJ2-7, the V gene TRBV9, with 10 bases lining up with TRBD2. Losses at the gene ends were 3 bases for V and 5 bases for J; bases not matched to a gene: 8. The length of the CDR3 is 15 residues. CDR1 and CDR2 (germline): SGDLS, YYNGEE. The CDR3 here is CASSALGLAGDEQYF. For the CDR3, the DNA is TGTGCCAGCAGCGCTTTGGGGCTAGCGGGAGACGAGCAGTACTTC.

The rearrangement joins TRBV6-1 to TRBJ2-1, with 9 bases fitting TRBD2. Germline loops: CDR1 MNHNS, CDR2 SASEGT. Trimming removed 3 bases from V and 9 bases from J; junction bases left unmatched: 3. The CDR3 is 13 residues long. The CDR3 region is CASSDLAGFEQFF. The DNA for the CDR3 is TGTGCCAGCAGTGATCTAGCGGGGTTTGAGCAGTTCTTC.

This clone was seen a handful of times. The V and J genes are TRBV5-3 and TRBJ2-7; 7 bases agree with TRBD1. TRBV5-3 is labeled an ORF, and its function is uncertain. V lost 7 bases to trimming and J lost 3 bases; unmatched junction nucleotides: 10. The CDR3 length is 14 residues. The CDR3 sequence is CARVSRDRDYEQYF. The DNA of the CDR3 is TGTGCCAGAGTTTCCAGAGACAGGGACTACGAGCAGTACTTC.

The rearrangement uses TRBV6-5 and TRBJ1-2; no definite D call. Germline values: CDR1 MNHEY, CDR2 SVGAGI. The V end lost 4 bases, the J end lost 8 bases, and 17 bases lay between the germline ends. CDR3 size: 14 residues. DNA for the CDR3: TGTGCCAGCAGTTTCTTGGAGGGCCAGGAGGGCTACACCTTC. Translating it yields CASSFLEGQEGYTF.